The 11 T cell receptor beta chains below come from one sample, sequenced in a study of T cells after yellow fever vaccination. A single record per CDR3 protein comes from TCRdb applying MiXCR to the 5' RACE reads. The sample lists around 310,000 distinct CDR3 sequences, more than 8.5% occurring once. Sequenced here: PBMCs, sampled on the day of the first yellow fever vaccination. These receptor sequences come from a young man who received the YFV17D yellow fever vaccine.

The chain couples TRBV18 to TRBJ1-1; weak D call: TRBD1 (5 bases). The germline V and J ends were trimmed by 2 bases and 3 bases, with 10 bases remaining between them. The CDR3 has 14 residues. Germline-derived CDR1 and CDR2 are KGHSH and LQKENI. The CDR3 loop reads CASSPLRGDTEAFF. The CDR3 DNA follows: TGTGCCAGCTCACCATTACGGGGGGACACTGAAGCTTTCTTT.

This clonotype has just a few counts. The CDR3 DNA is TGTGCCAGCAGTTGGGACGGGTACGAGCAGTACGTC. Translating gives CASSWDGYEQYV. The chain recombines TRBV6-2 or TRBV6-3 with TRBJ2-7; D possibly matches TRBD1 or TRBD2 (5 bases each). V gave up 4 bases and J gave up 4 bases, with 8 bases separating them. The germline V gene has CDR1 MNHEY and CDR2 SVGEGT. CDR3 length: 12 amino acids.

The chain carries TRBV5-1 and TRBJ1-1; D unresolved. The V end lost 0 bases, the J end lost 2 bases, and 14 bases lay between the germline ends. The CDR3 extends over 16 amino acids. The germline gives CDR1 SGHRS, CDR2 YFSETQ. The CDR3, as DNA: TGCGCCAGCAGCTTGGTCGAGACAAGTCCCAACACTGAAGCTTTCTTT. Residues: CASSLVETSPNTEAFF.

J is TRBJ1-1 and V is TRBV19, with 8 bases aligning to TRBD1. CDR1 is LNHDA and CDR2 is SQIVND in the germline V gene (reference sequence). Trimming took 5 bases from V and 6 from J; bases not matched to a gene: 11. This CDR3 has 15 amino acids. CDR3 bases: TGTGCCAGTAGTGTCAACCCAGGGGGCGGCTCTGAAGCTTTCTTT. Translation: CASSVNPGGGSEAFF. The complete variable domain, with remaining parts taken from reference TRBV19 and TRBJ1-1, reads DGGITQSPKYLFRKEGQNVTLSCEQNLNHDAMYWYRQDPGQGLRLIYYSQIVNDFQKGDIAEGYSVSREKKESFPLTVTSAQKNPTAFYLCASSVNPGGGSEAFFGQGTRLTVV.

This clonotype was found many times. The chain joins TRBV5-1 to TRBJ2-3, with 8 bases lining up with TRBD1. CDR3 length: 17 residues. Per the germline V gene, CDR1 is SGHRS and CDR2 is YFSETQ. J was trimmed by 0 bases and V by 1 base; bases with no gene match: 7. The CDR3 spells CASSLITGGFSTDTQYF. CDR3 coding DNA: TGCGCCAGCAGCTTGATAACAGGGGGATTTAGCACAGATACGCAGTATTTT.

This clonotype was picked up a small number of times. The V and J genes are TRBV9 and TRBJ1-2; D remains ambiguous. CDR3 length equals 14 residues. Trimming stripped 0 bases from V and 9 bases from J, with 15 bases between. The germline V gene has CDR1 SGDLS and CDR2 YYNGEE. The CDR3 here is CASSVVRGSHRYTF. The CDR3 DNA follows: TGTGCCAGCAGCGTAGTGCGGGGAAGCCATCGCTACACCTTC.

This clonotype was counted many times. The rearrangement links TRBV5-6 to TRBJ1-1, with D possibly TRBD1 on 5 matching bases. The CDR3 is made up of 13 amino acids. Germline V gene sequence: CDR1 SGHDT, CDR2 YYEEEE. V was shortened by 0 bases and J by 4 bases, with 7 bases between the two germline ends. CDR3 nucleotides: TGTGCCAGCAGCTTGGTGGGGACCACTGAAGCTTTCTTT. This codes for CASSLVGTTEAFF.

A few counts support this clonotype. This chain links TRBV18 with TRBJ2-3; TRBD2 matches at 8 bases. Germline V gene sequence: CDR1 KGHSH, CDR2 LQKENI. Losses at the gene ends were 3 bases for V and 0 bases for J; bases not matched to a gene: 2. The CDR3 is 15 residues long. DNA of the CDR3: TGTGCCAGCTCACCCCCTAGCGGGAGCACAGATACGCAGTATTTT. Protein sequence: CASSPPSGSTDTQYF.

The chain combines TRBV28 with TRBJ2-7; 13 nucleotides align to TRBD2. Germline-derived CDR1 and CDR2 are MDHEN and SYDVKM. Unmatched junction bases numbered 6, after V lost 6 bases and J lost 1 base. This CDR3 region has 16 residues. Written as DNA, the CDR3 is TGTGCCAGCAGCTCGACTAGCGGGGGGAGGTCCTACGAGCAGTACGTC. Translation gives CASSSTSGGRSYEQYV.

About this clonotype: A much larger clone is a single base away; this may be a read error. The chain carries TRBV6-1 and TRBJ2-7; perhaps TRBD1 as D (6 bases). Germline CDR1 MNHNS, CDR2 SASEGT. The CDR3 sequence is 13 residues long. V shed 6 bases and J shed 0 bases, with 9 bases lying between them. The CDR3 is CASSRDNSYEQYF. DNA for the CDR3: TGTGCCAGCAGCCGGGACAACTCCTACGAGCAGTACTTC.

This clonotype was counted a few times. The genes are TRBV21-1 and TRBJ1-5. TRBV21-1 is tagged as a pseudogene. The CDR3 is 15 residues long. CDR3 sequence reads: CATKSKGGLNQPQHF. As DNA, the CDR3 is TGTGCCACCAAATCTAAAGGAGGGCTTAATCAGCCCCAGCATTTT.